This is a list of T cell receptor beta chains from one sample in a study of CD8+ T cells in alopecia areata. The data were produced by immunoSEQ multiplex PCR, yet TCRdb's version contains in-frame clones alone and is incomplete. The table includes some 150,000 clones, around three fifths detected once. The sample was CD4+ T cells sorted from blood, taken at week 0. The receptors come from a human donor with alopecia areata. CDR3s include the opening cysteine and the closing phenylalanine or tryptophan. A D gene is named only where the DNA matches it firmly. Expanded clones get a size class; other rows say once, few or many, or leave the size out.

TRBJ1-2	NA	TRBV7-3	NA	CASSATGDGGYTF	TGTGCCAGCAGCGCCACAGGAGATGGTGGCTACACCTTC
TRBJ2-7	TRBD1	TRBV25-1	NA	CASSALEAGGYEQYF	TGTGCCAGCAGTGCTCTGGAGGCAGGGGGCTACGAGCAGTACTTC
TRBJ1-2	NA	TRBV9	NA	CASSGDTPGYYGYTF	TGTGCCAGCAGCGGGGACACCCCCGGATACTATGGCTACACCTTC
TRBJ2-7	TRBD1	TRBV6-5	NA	CASSYSTGGAYEQYF	TGTGCCAGCAGTTACTCGACAGGGGGGGCCTACGAGCAGTACTTC
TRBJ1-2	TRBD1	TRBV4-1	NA	CASSQDPRTGGPYGGYTF	TGCGCCAGCAGCCAAGATCCTCGGACAGGAGGCCCCTATGGGGGCTACACCTTC
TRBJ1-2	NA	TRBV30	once	CAWSGGGYGYTF	TGTGCCTGGAGCGGCGGGGGCTATGGCTACACCTTC
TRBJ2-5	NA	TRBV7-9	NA	CASMKWSGTVGETQYF	TGTGCCAGCATGAAGTGGAGCGGCACCGTGGGAGAGACCCAGTACTTC
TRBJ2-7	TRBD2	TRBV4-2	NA	CASSQGSASGGYEQYF	TGTGCCAGCAGCCAAGGATCCGCTAGCGGGGGGTACGAGCAGTACTTC
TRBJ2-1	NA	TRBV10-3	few	CAISDEGNEQFF	TGTGCCATCAGTGATGAAGGCAATGAGCAGTTCTTC
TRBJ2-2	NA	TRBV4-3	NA	CASSQGGQNTGELFF	TGCGCCAGCAGCCAAGGGGGCCAGAACACCGGGGAGCTGTTTTTT
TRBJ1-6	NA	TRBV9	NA	CASSAGGGGSPLHF	TGTGCCAGCAGCGCCGGGGGGGGCGGATCACCCCTCCACTTT
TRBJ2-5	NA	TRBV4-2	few	CASSQGQETQYF	TGTGCCAGCAGCCAAGGTCAAGAGACCCAGTACTTC
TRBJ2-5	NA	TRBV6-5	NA	CASSSSSATQYF	TGTGCCAGCAGTTCCTCCTCCGCGACCCAGTACTTC
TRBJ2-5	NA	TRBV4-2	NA	CASSKTGEETQYF	TGTGCCAGCAGCAAGACGGGAGAAGAGACCCAGTACTTC
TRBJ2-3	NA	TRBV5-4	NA	CASSPLGTDTQYF	TGTGCCAGCAGCCCGTTGGGCACAGATACGCAGTATTTT
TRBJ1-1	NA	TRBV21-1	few	CASSKGKGKTEAFF	TGTGCCAGCAGCAAAGGCAAAGGAAAGACTGAAGCTTTCTTT
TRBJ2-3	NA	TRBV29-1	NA	CSVEVGDTQYF	TGCAGCGTTGAAGTGGGGGATACGCAGTATTTT
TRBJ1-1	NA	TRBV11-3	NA	CASLKDTEAFF	TGTGCCAGCCTAAAGGACACTGAAGCTTTCTTT
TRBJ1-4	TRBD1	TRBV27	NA	CASSIRGREKLFF	TGTGCCAGCAGCATCAGGGGGCGGGAAAAACTGTTTTTT
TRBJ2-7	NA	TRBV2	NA	CASSAESYEQYF	TGTGCCAGCAGTGCAGAGAGCTACGAGCAGTACTTC
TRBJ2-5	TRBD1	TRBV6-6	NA	CASSYNRGSQETQYF	TGTGCCAGCAGTTACAACAGGGGTTCCCAAGAGACCCAGTACTTC
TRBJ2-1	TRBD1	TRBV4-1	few	CASSQGDRGQEQFF	TGCGCCAGCAGCCAAGGGGACAGGGGGCAAGAGCAGTTCTTC
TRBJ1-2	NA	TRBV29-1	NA	CSVEHANYGYTF	TGCAGCGTTGAGCATGCGAACTATGGCTACACCTTC
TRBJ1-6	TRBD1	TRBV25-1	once	CASSRGGESPLHF	TGTGCCAGCAGTAGAGGGGGCGAATCACCCCTCCACTTT
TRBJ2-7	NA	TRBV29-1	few	CSVSDGTYEQYF	TGCAGCGTTTCGGACGGAACCTACGAGCAGTACTTC
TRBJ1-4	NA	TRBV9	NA	CASSVDTSTNEKLFF	TGTGCCAGCAGCGTAGACACGTCAACTAATGAAAAACTGTTTTTT
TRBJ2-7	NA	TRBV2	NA	CASSEDLEGDEYF	TGTGCCAGCAGTGAAGACTTGGAGGGTGATGAGTACTTC
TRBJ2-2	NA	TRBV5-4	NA	CASTKAGELFF	TGTGCCAGCACCAAAGCCGGGGAGCTGTTTTTT
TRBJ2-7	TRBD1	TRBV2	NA	CASSGQGAYEQYF	TGTGCCAGCTCTGGACAGGGAGCCTACGAGCAGTACTTC
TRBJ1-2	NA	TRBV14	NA	CASSQGKTARRGYTF	TGTGCCAGCAGCCAAGGAAAGACAGCCCGGCGGGGCTACACCTTC
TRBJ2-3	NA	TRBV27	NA	CASSKNSLDTDTQYF	TGTGCCAGCAGTAAGAACAGCCTAGACACAGATACGCAGTATTTT
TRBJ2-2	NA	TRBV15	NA	CATSRDYTANTGELFF	TGTGCCACCAGCAGAGATTATACAGCGAACACCGGGGAGCTGTTTTTT
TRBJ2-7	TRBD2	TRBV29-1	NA	CSVGEGGSFSYEQYF	TGCAGCGTTGGGGAGGGCGGGTCCTTCTCCTACGAGCAGTACTTC
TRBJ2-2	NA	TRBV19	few	CASSKNPQGGSGELFF	TGTGCCAGTAGTAAAAACCCTCAAGGAGGGTCCGGGGAGCTGTTTTTT